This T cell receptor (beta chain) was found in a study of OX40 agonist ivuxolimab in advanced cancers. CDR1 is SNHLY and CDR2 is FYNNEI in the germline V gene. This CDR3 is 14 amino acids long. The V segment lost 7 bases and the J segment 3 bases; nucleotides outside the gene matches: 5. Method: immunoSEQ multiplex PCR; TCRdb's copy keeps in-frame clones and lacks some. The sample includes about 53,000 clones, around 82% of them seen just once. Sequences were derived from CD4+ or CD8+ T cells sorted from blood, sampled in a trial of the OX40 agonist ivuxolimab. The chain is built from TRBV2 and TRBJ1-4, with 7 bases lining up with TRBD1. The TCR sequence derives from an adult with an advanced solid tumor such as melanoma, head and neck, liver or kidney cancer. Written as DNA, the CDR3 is TGTGCCAGCACCCCGACAGGGTCTAATGAAAAACTGTTTTTT. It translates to CASTPTGSNEKLFF.